These T cell receptor beta chains were read from a single sample in a study of blood T cell repertoires in COVID-19. Method: immunoSEQ multiplex PCR; TCRdb's copy keeps in-frame clones and lacks some. Altogether just over 75,000 clones are present, more than 70% being singletons, with the ten largest covering 4.5% to 7%. The source material was peripheral blood. These receptor sequences come from a man between 60 and 70 years old with active or convalescent COVID-19. Each CDR3 is given with its conserved first and last residue. D genes are given only for firm matches. Part of the rows lack a size; the others show once, few, many or a class for expanded clones.

>TRBJ2-3|17|-|TRBD2|TRBV3-1/TRBV3-2
TGTGCCAGCAGCCAGGCGAGGGGGACTAGCGGCACAGATACGCAGTATTTT
CASSQARGTSGTDTQYF
>TRBJ1-5|18|-|-|TRBV21-1
TGTGCCAGCAGCCCCCTTGTGCAGGGCCCCCCGAGCAATCAGCCCCAGCATTTT
CASSPLVQGPPSNQPQHF
>TRBJ2-7|15|-|TRBD1|TRBV5-1
TGCGCCAGCAGCTTACTTCCGGGACAGGGCTACGAGCAGTACTTC
CASSLLPGQGYEQYF
>TRBJ2-5|16|-|TRBD1|TRBV3-1/TRBV3-2
TGTGCCAGCAGCCAAGGGAGGACAGGGCTACAAGAGACCCAGTACTTC
CASSQGRTGLQETQYF
>TRBJ1-2|16|-|-|TRBV27
TGTGCCAGCAGTTCCCTGGTAGCATCCCCCGACTATGGCTACACCTTC
CASSSLVASPDYGYTF
>TRBJ1-3|16|once|-|TRBV19
TGTGCCAGTAGTTTGGGGCAGCTCAACTCTGGAAACACCATATATTTT
CASSLGQLNSGNTIYF
>TRBJ1-1|13|-|-|TRBV6-2/TRBV6-3
TGTGCCAGCAGTTACACAGGACGCACTGAAGCTTTCTTT
CASSYTGRTEAFF
>TRBJ2-7|16|-|-|TRBV6-5
TGTGCCAGCAGTTACTCTGGGCAGGGCCCTACCTACGAGCAGTACTTC
CASSYSGQGPTYEQYF
>TRBJ2-5|18|-|TRBD2|TRBV23-1
TGCGCCAGCAGTCTCACACGTCGACTAGCGGGGGTACAAGAGACCCAGTACTTC
CASSLTRRLAGVQETQYF
>TRBJ2-5|13|-|-|TRBV12-5
TGTGCTAGTGGTCGGGATTTACAAGAGACCCAGTACTTC
CASGRDLQETQYF
>TRBJ2-3|17|-|TRBD1|TRBV14
TGTGCCAGCAGCTACGGGACAGGGGTCGAGAACACAGATACGCAGTATTTT
CASSYGTGVENTDTQYF
>TRBJ1-2|13|few|-|TRBV5-6
TGTGCCAGCAGCTTCGAAGCTACCGATGGCTACACCTTC
CASSFEATDGYTF
>TRBJ1-1|14|-|-|TRBV4-2
TGTGCCAGCAGCCCTGGAGGACTCGGGACTGAAGCTTTCTTT
CASSPGGLGTEAFF
>TRBJ1-5|15|-|TRBD1|TRBV7-9
TGTGCCAGCAGCCCGCCTACAGGGGGCAGGGGGCCCCAGCATTTT
CASSPPTGGRGPQHF
>TRBJ2-5|15|-|TRBD2|TRBV18
TGTGCCAGCTCGCTCGGGACTAGCCGACAAGAGACCCAGTACTTC
CASSLGTSRQETQYF
>TRBJ2-5|11|few|TRBD2|TRBV30
TGTGCCTCTAATAGCGGGGGGGCTAAGGACTTC
CASNSGGAKDF
>TRBJ2-7|17|-|TRBD1|TRBV6-2/TRBV6-3
TGTGCCAGCAGTTACGTATACGCGGGACAGGGTACCCACGAGCAGTACTTC
CASSYVYAGQGTHEQYF